This T cell receptor (beta chain) is drawn from a study of cytomegalovirus exposure and HLA in healthy donors. Researchers ran the PCR with 60 Vbeta and 13 Jbeta primers. TCRdb's copy holds only in-frame clones and misses some; the assay was immunoSEQ multiplex PCR. Of 50,000 to 55,000 clones listed, roughly 72% are singletons. To note about this clone: Its antigen is not identified. Sequence at one end of the junction differs from germline and may be a read error.

Broader study findings: Among the CMV-associated chains, a few were confirmed in vitro as specific for CMV antigens. While the bulk of TCR sequences proved rare, some public TCRs turned up in many donors.

At the time of sampling, donors were nominally healthy, though unrecorded immune exposures were likely. This CDR3 has 15 amino acids. CDR1 is LGHNA, CDR2 YNFKEQ, per germline. The gene calls are TRBV4-2 and TRBJ2-2; 7 bases map to TRBD1. Sequencing was done on a sample of PBMCs. This TCR was sampled from a woman aged 50 to 60 in good health and CMV-seropositive. CDR3 in DNA: TGTGCCAGCCGCCAGGGAGACAGGGTTTCCGGGGAGCTGTTTTTT. Translating gives CASRQGDRVSGELFF.